This T cell receptor beta chain was sequenced for a study of T cell responses to AZD1222 COVID-19 vaccine. General study results and limits: Spike-spanning, vaccine-associated CD4 TCRs were dominant at 160-218 and 743-854.

Sequencing was performed with immunoSEQ multiplex PCR; in TCRdb, only in-frame clones are kept and a portion is missing. The table lists around 180,000 clones, around 90% of them singletons. With regard to this clone: The antigen remains unidentified.

Trimming left V 2 bases short and J 4 bases short, with 9 bases between. The CDR3 sequence is 13 residues long. The sample was peripheral blood, taken 28 days after the second AZD1222 dose. The chain recombines TRBV12-3 or TRBV12-4 with TRBJ2-7, with D perhaps TRBD2 (6 bases). This TCR was recovered from an adult who received the AZD1222 COVID-19 vaccine. CDR3: CASSLIRGYEQYF. DNA of the CDR3: TGTGCCAGCAGTTTAATCCGGGGGTACGAGCAGTACTTC.